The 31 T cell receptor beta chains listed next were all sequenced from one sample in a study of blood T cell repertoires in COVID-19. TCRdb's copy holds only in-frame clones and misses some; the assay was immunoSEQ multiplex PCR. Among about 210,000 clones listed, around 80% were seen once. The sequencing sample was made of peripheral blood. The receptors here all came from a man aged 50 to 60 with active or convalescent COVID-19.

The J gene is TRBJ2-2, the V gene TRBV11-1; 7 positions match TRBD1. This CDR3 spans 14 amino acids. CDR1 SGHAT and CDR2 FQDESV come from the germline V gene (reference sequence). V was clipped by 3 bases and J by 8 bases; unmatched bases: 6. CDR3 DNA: TGTGCCAGCAGCTTGTATAAGGGGGCTGGGGAGCTGTTTTTT. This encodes CASSLYKGAGELFF.

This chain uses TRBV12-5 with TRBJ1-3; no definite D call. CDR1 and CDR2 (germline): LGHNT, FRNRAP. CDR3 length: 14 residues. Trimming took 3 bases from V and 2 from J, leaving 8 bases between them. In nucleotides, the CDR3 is TGTGCTAGTGGTTTTGGCCACCCTGGAAACACCATATATTTT. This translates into CASGFGHPGNTIYF.

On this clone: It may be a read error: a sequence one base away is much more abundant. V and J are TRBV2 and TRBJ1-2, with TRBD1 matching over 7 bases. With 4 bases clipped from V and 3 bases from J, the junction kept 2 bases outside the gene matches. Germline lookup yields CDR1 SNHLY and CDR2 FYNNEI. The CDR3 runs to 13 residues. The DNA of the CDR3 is TGTGCCAGCAGTGGACAGGGAGACTATGGCTACACCTTC. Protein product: CASSGQGDYGYTF. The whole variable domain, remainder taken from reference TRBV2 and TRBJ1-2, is EPEVTQTPSHQVTQMGQEVILRCVPISNHLYFYWYRQILGQKVEFLVSFYNNEISEKSEIFDDQFSVERPDGSNFTLKIRSTKLEDSAMYFCASSGQGDYGYTFGSGTRLTVV.

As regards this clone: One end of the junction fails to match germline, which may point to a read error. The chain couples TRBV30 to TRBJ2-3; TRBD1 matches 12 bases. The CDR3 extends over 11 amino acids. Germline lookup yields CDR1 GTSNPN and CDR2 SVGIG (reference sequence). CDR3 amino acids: CAWSVGTGGVF. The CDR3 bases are TGTGCCTGGAGTGTGGGGACAGGGGGCGTTTTT.

DNA of the CDR3: TGTGCCAGCAGTGAAGGCAGGGGGCGCGTGCGGGGCTACACCTTC. Translating gives CASSEGRGRVRGYTF. The V and J genes are TRBV2 and TRBJ1-2; 8 bases are a match to TRBD1. The trim removed 1 base at V and 8 bases at J, leaving 9 bases unmatched. The CDR3 covers 15 residues. Germline CDR1 is SNHLY and CDR2 is FYNNEI.

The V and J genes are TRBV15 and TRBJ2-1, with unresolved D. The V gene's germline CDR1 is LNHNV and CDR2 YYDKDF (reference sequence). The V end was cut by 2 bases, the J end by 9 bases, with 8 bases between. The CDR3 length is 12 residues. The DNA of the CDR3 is TGTGCCACCAGCAGATATGTGGCTGAGCAGTTCTTC. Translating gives CATSRYVAEQFF.

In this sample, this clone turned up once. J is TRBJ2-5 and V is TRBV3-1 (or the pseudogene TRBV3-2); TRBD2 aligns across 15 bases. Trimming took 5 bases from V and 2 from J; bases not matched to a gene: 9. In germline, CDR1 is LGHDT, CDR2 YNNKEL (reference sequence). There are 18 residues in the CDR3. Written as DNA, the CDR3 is TGTGCCAGCAGCGACGGACTAGCGGGAGGGCCAGGACAAGAGACCCAGTACTTC. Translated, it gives CASSDGLAGGPGQETQYF.

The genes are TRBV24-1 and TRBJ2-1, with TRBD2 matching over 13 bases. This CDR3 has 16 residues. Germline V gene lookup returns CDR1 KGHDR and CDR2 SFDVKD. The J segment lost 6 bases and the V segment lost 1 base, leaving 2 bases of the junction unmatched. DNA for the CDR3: TGTGCCACCAGTGATTTTACTAGCGGGGGGGTCAATGAGCAGTTCTTC. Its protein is CATSDFTSGGVNEQFF.

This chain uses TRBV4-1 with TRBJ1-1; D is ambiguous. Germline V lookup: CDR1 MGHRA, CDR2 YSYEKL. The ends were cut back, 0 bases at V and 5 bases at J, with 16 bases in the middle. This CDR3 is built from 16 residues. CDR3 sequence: CASSQDTAGRYTEAFF. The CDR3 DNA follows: TGCGCCAGCAGCCAAGATACGGCGGGGAGGTATACTGAAGCTTTCTTT.

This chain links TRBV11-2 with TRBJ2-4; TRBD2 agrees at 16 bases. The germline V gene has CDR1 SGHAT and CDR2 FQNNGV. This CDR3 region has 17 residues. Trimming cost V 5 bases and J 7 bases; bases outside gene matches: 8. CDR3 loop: CASSPGTSGGVRNIQYF. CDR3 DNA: TGTGCCAGCAGCCCCGGGACTAGCGGGGGGGTTCGGAACATTCAGTACTTC.

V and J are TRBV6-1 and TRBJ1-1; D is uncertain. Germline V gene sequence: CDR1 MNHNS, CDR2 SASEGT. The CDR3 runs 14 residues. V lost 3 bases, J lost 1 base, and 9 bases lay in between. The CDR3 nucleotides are TGTGCCAGCAGTGATAAGTTGAGGAACACTGAAGCTTTCTTT. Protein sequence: CASSDKLRNTEAFF.

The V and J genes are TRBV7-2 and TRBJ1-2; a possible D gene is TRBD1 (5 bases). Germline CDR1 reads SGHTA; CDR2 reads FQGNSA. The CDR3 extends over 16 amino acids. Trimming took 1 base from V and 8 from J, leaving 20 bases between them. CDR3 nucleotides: TGTGCCAGCAGCTTAGTTCAGGAGGGACTTCCACAAGGCTACACCTTC. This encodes CASSLVQEGLPQGYTF.

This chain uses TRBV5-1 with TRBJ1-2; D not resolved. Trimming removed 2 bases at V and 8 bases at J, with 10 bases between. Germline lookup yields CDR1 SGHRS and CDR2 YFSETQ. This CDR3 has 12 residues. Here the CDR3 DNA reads TGCGCCAGCAGCTTCTTAGAGGGAGGCTACACCTTC. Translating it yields CASSFLEGGYTF.

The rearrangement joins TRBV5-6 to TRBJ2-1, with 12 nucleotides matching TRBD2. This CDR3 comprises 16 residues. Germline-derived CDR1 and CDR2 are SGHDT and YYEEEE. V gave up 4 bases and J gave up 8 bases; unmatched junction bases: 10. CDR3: CASSSYRLAGADEQFF. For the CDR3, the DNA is TGTGCCAGCAGCAGCTACCGACTAGCGGGAGCCGATGAGCAGTTCTTC.

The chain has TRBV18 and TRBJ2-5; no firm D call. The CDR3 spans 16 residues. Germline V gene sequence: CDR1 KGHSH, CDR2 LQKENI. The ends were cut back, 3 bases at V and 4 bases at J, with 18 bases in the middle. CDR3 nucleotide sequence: TGTGCCAGCTCACCCTATGGGCAGTATCTTCGAGAGACCCAGTACTTC. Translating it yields CASSPYGQYLRETQYF.

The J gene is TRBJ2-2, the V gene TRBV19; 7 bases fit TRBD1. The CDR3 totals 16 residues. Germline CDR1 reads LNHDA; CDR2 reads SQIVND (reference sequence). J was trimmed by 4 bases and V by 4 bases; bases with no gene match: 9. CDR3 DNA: TGTGCCAGTAGTACCTATGAGGGGGCGCGCACCGGGGAGCTGTTTTTT. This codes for CASSTYEGARTGELFF.

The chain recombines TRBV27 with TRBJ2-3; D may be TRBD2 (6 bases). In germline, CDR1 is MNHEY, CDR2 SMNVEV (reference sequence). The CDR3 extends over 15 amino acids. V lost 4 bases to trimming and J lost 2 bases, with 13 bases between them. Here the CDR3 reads CASSWTGATTDTQYF. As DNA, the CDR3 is TGTGCCAGCAGTTGGACGGGAGCCACCACAGATACGCAGTATTTT.

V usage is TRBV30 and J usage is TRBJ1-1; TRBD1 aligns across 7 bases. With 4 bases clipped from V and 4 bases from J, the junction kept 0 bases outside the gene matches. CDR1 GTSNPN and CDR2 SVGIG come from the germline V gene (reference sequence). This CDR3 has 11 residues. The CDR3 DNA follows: TGTGCCTGGAACAGGGGCACTGAAGCTTTCTTT. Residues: CAWNRGTEAFF.

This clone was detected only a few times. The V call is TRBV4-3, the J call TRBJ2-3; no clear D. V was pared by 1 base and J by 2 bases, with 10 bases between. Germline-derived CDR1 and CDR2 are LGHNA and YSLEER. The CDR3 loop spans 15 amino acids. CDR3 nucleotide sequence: TGCGCCAGCAGCCAAGCCAGGTATGACACAGATACGCAGTATTTT. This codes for CASSQARYDTDTQYF.

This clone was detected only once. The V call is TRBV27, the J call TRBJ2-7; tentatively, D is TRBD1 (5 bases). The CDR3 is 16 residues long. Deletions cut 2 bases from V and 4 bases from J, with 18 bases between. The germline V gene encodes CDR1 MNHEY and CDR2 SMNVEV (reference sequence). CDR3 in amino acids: CASSLAPRRGWYEQYF. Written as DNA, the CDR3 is TGTGCCAGCAGTTTAGCCCCCCGTAGGGGATGGTACGAGCAGTACTTC.

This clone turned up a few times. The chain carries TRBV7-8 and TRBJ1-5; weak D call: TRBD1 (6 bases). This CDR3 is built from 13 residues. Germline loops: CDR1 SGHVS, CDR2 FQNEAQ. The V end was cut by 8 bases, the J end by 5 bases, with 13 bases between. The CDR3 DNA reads TGTGCCAGCCAATACGCAGGGGATCAGCCCCAGCATTTT. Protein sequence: CASQYAGDQPQHF. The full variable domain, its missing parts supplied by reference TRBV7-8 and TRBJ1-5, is GAGVSQSPRYKVAKRGQDVALRCDPISGHVSLFWYQQALGQGPEFLTYFQNEAQLDKSGLPSDRFFAERPEGSVSTLKIQRTQQEDSAVYLCASQYAGDQPQHFGDGTRLSIL.

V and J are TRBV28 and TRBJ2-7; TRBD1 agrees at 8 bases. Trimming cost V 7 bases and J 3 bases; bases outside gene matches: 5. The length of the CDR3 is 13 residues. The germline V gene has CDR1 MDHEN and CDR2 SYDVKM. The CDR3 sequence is CASTSGGFYEQYF. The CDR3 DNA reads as TGTGCCAGCACATCAGGGGGCTTCTACGAGCAGTACTTC.

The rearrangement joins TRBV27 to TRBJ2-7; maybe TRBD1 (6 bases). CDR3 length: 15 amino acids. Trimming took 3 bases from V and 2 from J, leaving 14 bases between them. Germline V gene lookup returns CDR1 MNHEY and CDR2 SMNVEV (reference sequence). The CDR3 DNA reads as TGTGCCAGCAGTTTCGGCTCAGGGGTCACCTACGAGCAGTACTTC. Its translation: CASSFGSGVTYEQYF.

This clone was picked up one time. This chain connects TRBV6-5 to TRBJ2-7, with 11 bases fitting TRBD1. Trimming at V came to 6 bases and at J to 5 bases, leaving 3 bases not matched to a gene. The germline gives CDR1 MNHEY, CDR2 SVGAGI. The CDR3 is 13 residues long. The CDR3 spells CASSRTGGNEQYF. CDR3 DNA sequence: TGTGCCAGCAGCCGGACAGGGGGCAACGAGCAGTACTTC.

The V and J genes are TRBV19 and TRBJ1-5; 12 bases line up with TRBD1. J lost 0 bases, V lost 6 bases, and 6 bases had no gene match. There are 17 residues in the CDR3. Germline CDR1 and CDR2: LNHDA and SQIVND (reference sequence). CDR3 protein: CASSRGTGGFSNQPQHF. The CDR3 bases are TGTGCCAGTAGCCGCGGGACAGGGGGCTTTAGCAATCAGCCCCAGCATTTT. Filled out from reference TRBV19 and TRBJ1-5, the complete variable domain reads DGGITQSPKYLFRKEGQNVTLSCEQNLNHDAMYWYRQDPGQGLRLIYYSQIVNDFQKGDIAEGYSVSREKKESFPLTVTSAQKNPTAFYLCASSRGTGGFSNQPQHFGDGTRLSIL.

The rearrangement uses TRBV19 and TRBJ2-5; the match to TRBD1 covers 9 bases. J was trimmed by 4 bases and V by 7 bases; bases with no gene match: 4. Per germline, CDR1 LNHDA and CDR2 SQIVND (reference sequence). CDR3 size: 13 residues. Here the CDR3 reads CASNDRGVETQYF. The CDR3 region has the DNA TGTGCCAGTAACGACAGGGGGGTAGAGACCCAGTACTTC.

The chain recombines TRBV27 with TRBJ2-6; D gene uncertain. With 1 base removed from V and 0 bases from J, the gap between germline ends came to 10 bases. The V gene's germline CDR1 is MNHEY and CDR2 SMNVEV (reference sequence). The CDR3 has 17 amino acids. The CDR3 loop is CASSLWAGSSGANVLTF. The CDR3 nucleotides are TGTGCCAGCAGTTTATGGGCAGGAAGCTCTGGGGCCAACGTCCTGACTTTC.

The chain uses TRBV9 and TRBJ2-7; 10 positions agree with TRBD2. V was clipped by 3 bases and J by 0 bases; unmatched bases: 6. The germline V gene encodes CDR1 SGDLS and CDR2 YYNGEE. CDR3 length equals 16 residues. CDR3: CASSAPTSGVSYEQYF. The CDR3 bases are TGTGCCAGCAGCGCTCCAACTAGCGGGGTCTCCTACGAGCAGTACTTC. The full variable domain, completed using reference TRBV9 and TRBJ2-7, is DSGVTQTPKHLITATGQRVTLRCSPRSGDLSVYWYQQSLDQGLQFLIQYYNGEERAKGNILERFSAQQFPDLHSELNLSSLELGDSALYFCASSAPTSGVSYEQYFGPGTRLTVT.

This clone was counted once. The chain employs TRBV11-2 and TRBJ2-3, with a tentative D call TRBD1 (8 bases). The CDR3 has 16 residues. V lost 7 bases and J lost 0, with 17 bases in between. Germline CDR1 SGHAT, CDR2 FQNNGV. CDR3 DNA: TGTGCCAGCAACAGGGGGGGGGCCCTCAGCACAGATACGCAGTATTTT. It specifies CASNRGGALSTDTQYF.

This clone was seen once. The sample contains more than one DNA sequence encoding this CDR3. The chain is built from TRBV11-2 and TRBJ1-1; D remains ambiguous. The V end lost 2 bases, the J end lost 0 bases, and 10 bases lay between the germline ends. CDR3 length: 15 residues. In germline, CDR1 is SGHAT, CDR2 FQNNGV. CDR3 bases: TGTGCCAGCAGCTTACGCGGCACATTGAACACTGAAGCTTTCTTT. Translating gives CASSLRGTLNTEAFF.

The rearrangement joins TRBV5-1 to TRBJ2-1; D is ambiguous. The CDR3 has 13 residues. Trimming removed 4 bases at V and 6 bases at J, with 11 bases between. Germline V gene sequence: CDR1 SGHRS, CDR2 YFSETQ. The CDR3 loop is CASSPSLGNEQFF. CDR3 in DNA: TGCGCCAGCAGCCCGAGTCTAGGCAATGAGCAGTTCTTC.